A few counts support the clone carrying this TCR beta chain. What it binds is unknown. This entry belongs to a study of CD8 T cells in ankylosing spondylitis. Study-wide points: A CD8+ phenotype characterized the disease-linked clones, which were relatively rare in peripheral blood. Seemingly distinctive of ankylosing spondylitis blood was a TCR beta motif formed by eight highly homologous variants.

Germline CDR1 MNHEY, CDR2 SMNVEV (reference sequence). This CDR3 region has 17 residues. V dropped 0 bases and J dropped 8; count of bases not matched to a gene: 12. Quantitative 5'-RACE with molecular barcodes produced the TCR beta libraries. TCRdb reprocessed the 5' RACE reads with MiXCR, giving one entry per CDR3 protein. The repertoire holds hundreds of thousands of distinct CDR3 sequences, with around 26% as singletons. The sequence derives from a male donor with ankylosing spondylitis. The specimen was blood, either unsorted or a sorted T cell fraction (not recorded which). The V call is TRBV27, the J call TRBJ2-1, with TRBD2 matching over 8 bases. In DNA form, the CDR3 reads TGTGCCAGCAGTTTATCGACTCCCTCAGCGGGGGTCGATGAGCAGTTCTTC. Protein sequence: CASSLSTPSAGVDEQFF.